This T cell receptor beta chain was sequenced for a study of T cells in Graves' hyperthyroidism and ophthalmopathy. Regarding the study as a whole: In the analysis, a 13 V-J model separated ophthalmopathy from stable hyperthyroidism.

Patients aged 18 to 65 had newly diagnosed hyperthyroidism lasting under 2 months. On the basis of clinical symptoms, serum thyroxine and TRAb, thyroid ultrasound and orbital computed tomography, diagnoses were made. The source of the PBMCs was more than 9.5 ml of fresh peripheral blood. From RNA transcripts, TCR beta CDR3 regions were amplified. A set of HTBI primers served as the primers for a first-round RT-PCR of the TCR CDR3. MiXCR was run by TCRdb on the multiplex PCR reads, yielding one entry per CDR3 protein. The sample comprises 300,000 to 350,000 distinct CDR3 sequences, approximately 17% of which are singletons, and around 34% rests with the top ten. Worth noting for this clonotype: The antigen is undetermined.

The CDR3 extends over 16 amino acids. Trimming removed 3 bases at V and 4 bases at J, with 21 bases between. Germline CDR1 is GTSNPN and CDR2 is SVGIG (reference sequence). The receptor was derived from a man aged 30-40 years with Graves' hyperthyroidism. The V gene is TRBV30, the J gene TRBJ2-5, with D possibly TRBD1 on 7 matching bases. Sample: blood. This chain's CDR3 is CAWSSSPGTAGETQYF. CDR3 DNA sequence: TGTGCCTGGAGCTCCTCCCCCGGGACAGCGGGAGAGACCCAGTACTTC.